A single sample gave rise to the 8 T cell receptor beta chains below, sequenced in a study of blood T cell repertoires in COVID-19. The table came from immunoSEQ multiplex PCR; TCRdb's copy has only in-frame clones and leaves some out. Of about 260,000 clones listed, 80% to 90% are singletons. The sample taken for sequencing was peripheral blood. Every receptor here comes from a woman between 35 and 50 years old who had recovered from COVID-19.

The chain recombines TRBV6-5 with TRBJ2-1, with a weak D call TRBD1 (6 bases). The ends were cut back, 4 bases at V and 7 bases at J, with 11 bases in the middle. The germline CDR1 and CDR2 sequences are MNHEY and SVGAGI. There are 13 residues in the CDR3. Here the CDR3 reads CASSFQGSNEQFF. CDR3 DNA sequence: TGTGCCAGCAGTTTCCAGGGGAGTAATGAGCAGTTCTTC.

The V gene is TRBV7-6, the J gene TRBJ2-7; the match to TRBD1 covers 7 bases. CDR3 size: 15 residues. CDR1 and CDR2 (germline): SGHVS, FNYEAQ. V was clipped by 3 bases and J by 3 bases; unmatched bases: 8. Written as DNA, the CDR3 is TGTGCCAGCAGCTTGCCCCCGAGGACAGGCTACGAGCAGTACTTC. Translated, it gives CASSLPPRTGYEQYF.

The V call is TRBV6-5, the J call TRBJ1-1; unclear D gene. Germline loops: CDR1 MNHEY, CDR2 SVGAGI. Trimming shortened V by 5 bases and J by 7 bases, and 17 bases separated the two germline ends. The CDR3 loop spans 14 amino acids. CDR3 amino acids: CASSLRDMTDEAFF. In nucleotides, the CDR3 is TGTGCCAGCAGTCTAAGAGACATGACCGATGAAGCTTTCTTT.

CDR3 sequence reads: CAWSVLLDLTDTQYF. Written as DNA, the CDR3 is TGTGCCTGGAGTGTACTGCTAGACCTCACAGATACGCAGTATTTT. The J gene is TRBJ2-3, the V gene TRBV30; D is unresolved. Trimming cost V 0 bases and J 2 bases, with 12 bases left between them. Per the germline V gene, CDR1 is GTSNPN and CDR2 is SVGIG (reference sequence). The CDR3 totals 15 residues.

The rearrangement uses TRBV7-8 and TRBJ1-2; 8 bases are shared with TRBD1. The V gene end was trimmed by 5 bases and the J gene end by 4 bases; junction bases not matched to a gene: 9. CDR1 and CDR2 (germline): SGHVS, FQNEAQ. The CDR3 consists of 15 residues. CDR3 coding DNA: TGTGCCAGCAGCCCCAATGGACAGGGCGGCTATGGCTACACCTTC. It is translated as CASSPNGQGGYGYTF.

V and J are TRBV19 and TRBJ1-1; 7 nucleotides line up with TRBD1. This CDR3 has 14 residues. Germline values: CDR1 LNHDA, CDR2 SQIVND (reference sequence). Trimming removed 3 bases from V and 2 bases from J; junction bases left unmatched: 3. For the CDR3, the DNA is TGTGCCAGTAGTATCCCAGGGGGAAACACTGAAGCTTTCTTT. Amino acids: CASSIPGGNTEAFF.

The J gene is TRBJ1-2, the V gene TRBV6-5; 8 bases line up with TRBD1. This CDR3 is 15 amino acids long. The V and J ends lost 8 bases and 5 bases, in that order; junction bases with no gene match: 13. Germline CDR1 reads MNHEY; CDR2 reads SVGAGI. The CDR3 sequence is CASATPIRGQYGYTF. The CDR3 DNA follows: TGTGCCAGCGCGACCCCCATCAGGGGGCAATATGGCTACACCTTC.

This clone was observed a few times. The chain combines TRBV7-2 with TRBJ1-1, with D unclear. Per germline, CDR1 SGHTA and CDR2 FQGNSA. With 1 base removed from V and 11 bases from J, the gap between germline ends came to 14 bases. CDR3 size: 13 residues. Here the CDR3 reads CASSLDASVSAFF. CDR3 DNA: TGTGCCAGCAGCTTAGACGCGTCGGTAAGCGCTTTCTTT.